The 18 T cell receptor beta chains below come from one sample, sequenced in a study of shared clonotypes between healthy human individuals. Repertoires were generated with immunoSEQ multiplex PCR, while TCRdb's copy carries only in-frame clones and drops some. Of around 510,000 clones detected, around 78% appear once; the ten largest clones hold approximately 12%. Sequencing was done on a sample of PBMCs. The origin of the receptors is a woman aged 40 to 49 in good health. Some clones in this sample may be carry-over from other donors' samples.

V gene TRBV10-3 combines with J gene TRBJ1-2, with 7 positions matching TRBD1. The CDR3 loop spans 15 amino acids. The V gene's germline CDR1 is ENHRY and CDR2 SYGVKD. J lost 2 bases, V lost 5 bases, and 8 bases had no gene match. The CDR3 here is CAISYDRDNNYGYTF. DNA for the CDR3: TGTGCCATCAGTTATGACAGGGATAACAACTATGGCTACACCTTC.

Details on this clone: It differs at one base from a far larger clone, so likely a read error. This sequence joins TRBV29-1 and TRBJ1-1, with a weak D call TRBD1 (5 bases). CDR1 SQVTM and CDR2 ANQGSEA come from the germline V gene. Trimming cost V 3 bases and J 1 base, with 12 bases left between them. The CDR3 loop spans 14 amino acids. CDR3 coding DNA: TGCAGCGTTGAGAGGGGCAGCCCGAACACTGAAGCTTTCTTT. Its protein product is CSVERGSPNTEAFF.

This clone was seen a single time. This rearrangement joins TRBV6-1 to TRBJ1-1, with a tentative D call TRBD1 (5 bases). This CDR3 region has 15 residues. Germline loops: CDR1 MNHNS, CDR2 SASEGT. The germline V and J ends were trimmed by 6 bases and 6 bases, with 20 bases remaining between them. The CDR3 loop is CASRGQEGRDPEAFF. The DNA of the CDR3 is TGTGCCAGCAGGGGGCAAGAGGGCCGGGATCCTGAAGCTTTCTTT.

The rearrangement links TRBV27 to TRBJ2-4, with 10 bases that match TRBD2. The CDR3 sequence is 19 residues long. V shed 3 bases and J 1 base; nucleotides not matched to a gene: 12. Germline-derived CDR1 and CDR2 are MNHEY and SMNVEV (reference sequence). CDR3 sequence (DNA): TGTGCCAGCAGTTTCTCTGCTCCACTAGCGGGGATCGCCAAAAACATTCAGTACTTC. As protein: CASSFSAPLAGIAKNIQYF.

This clone appeared a single time. This chain links TRBV14 with TRBJ1-3; D is undetermined. Trimming removed 0 bases from V and 0 bases from J, with 12 bases in between. Germline V gene sequence: CDR1 SGHDN, CDR2 FVKESK. This CDR3 has 17 amino acids. CDR3 region: CASSQDLPGFSGNTIYF. The CDR3 DNA sequence: TGTGCCAGCAGCCAAGATCTGCCGGGTTTCTCTGGAAACACCATATATTTT.

The chain employs TRBV18 and TRBJ1-1, with D tentatively TRBD1 (5 bases). Deletions cut 4 bases from V and 1 base from J, with 10 bases between. Germline V gene sequence: CDR1 KGHSH, CDR2 LQKENI. This CDR3 comprises 14 residues. CDR3 nucleotides: TGTGCCAGCTCACGTATCGGACAGAACACTGAAGCTTTCTTT. Translated, it gives CASSRIGQNTEAFF. Full variable domain (outside the CDR3, taken from reference TRBV18 and TRBJ1-1): NAGVMQNPRHLVRRRGQEARLRCSPMKGHSHVYWYRQLPEEGLKFMVYLQKENIIDESGMPKERFSAEFPKEGPSILRIQQVVRGDSAAYFCASSRIGQNTEAFFGQGTRLTVV.

V is TRBV30 and J is TRBJ2-2; TRBD2 agrees at 14 bases. The length of the CDR3 is 18 residues. Looked up from germline, CDR1 is GTSNPN and CDR2 is SVGIG (reference sequence). The ends lost 4 bases at V and 4 bases at J; junction bases unmatched: 11. The CDR3 nucleotides read TGTGCCTGGACCAATCCGGGACTAGCGGGAGTAGCCACCGGGGAGCTGTTTTTT. This gives the protein CAWTNPGLAGVATGELFF.

The rearrangement links TRBV4-3 to TRBJ2-7; D ambiguous. The germline CDR1 and CDR2 sequences are LGHNA and YSLEER. Trimming removed 4 bases at V and 5 bases at J, with 12 bases between. This CDR3 region has 13 residues. The CDR3 loop is CASSRMHNDEQYF. In DNA form, the CDR3 reads TGCGCCAGCAGCCGCATGCACAACGACGAGCAGTACTTC.

The chain combines TRBV5-1 with TRBJ2-5, with D perhaps TRBD1 (7 bases). The CDR3 spans 14 residues. Germline V lookup: CDR1 SGHRS, CDR2 YFSETQ. V lost 7 bases and J 1 base, leaving 14 bases between the germline ends. This chain's CDR3 is CASRQGAGQETQYF. The CDR3 DNA is TGCGCCAGCCGACAGGGAGCGGGCCAAGAGACCCAGTACTTC. The full variable domain, with the rest looked up from reference TRBV5-1 and TRBJ2-5, is KAGVTQTPRYLIKTRGQQVTLSCSPISGHRSVSWYQQTPGQGLQFLFEYFSETQRNKGNFPGRFSGRQFSNSRSEMNVSTLELGDSALYLCASRQGAGQETQYFGPGTRLLVL.

This clone was picked up many times. This chain joins TRBV6-5 and TRBJ1-2; 7 nucleotides agree with TRBD1. CDR3 size: 14 residues. CDR1 MNHEY and CDR2 SVGAGI come from the germline V gene. Germline trimming cut 2 bases from V and 7 bases from J; bases unmatched to any gene: 7. The CDR3 nucleotides read TGTGCCAGCAGTTACAGGGGGCAAGGGGGTGGCTACACCTTC. Amino acid sequence: CASSYRGQGGGYTF.

The V call is TRBV20-1, the J call TRBJ2-7; D gene unclear. Germline V gives CDR1 DFQATT, CDR2 SNEGSKA (reference sequence). This CDR3 spans 11 amino acids. With 5 bases removed from V and 4 bases from J, the gap between germline ends came to 9 bases. CDR3 loop: CSAPELYEQYF. The CDR3 nucleotides read TGCAGTGCTCCCGAGTTGTACGAGCAGTACTTC.

This clone was picked up a small number of times. The rearrangement links TRBV7-8 to TRBJ1-5; no reliable D call. The CDR3 has 15 residues. Germline V CDR1 and CDR2: SGHVS, FQNEAQ. V was trimmed by 10 bases and J by 6 bases, leaving 22 bases between them. The CDR3: CATEMEASPGQPQHF. In DNA, the CDR3 is TGTGCCACCGAAATGGAGGCCTCGCCGGGTCAGCCCCAGCATTTT.

The chain recombines TRBV5-8 with TRBJ2-1, with 9 positions matching TRBD2. The CDR3 has 18 amino acids. CDR1 SGHTS and CDR2 YDEGEE come from the germline V gene. J was trimmed by 6 bases and V by 0 bases; bases with no gene match: 13. CDR3 nucleotide sequence: TGTGCCAGCAGCTTGGCCCGGTCGTTTAGCGGGAGCGCCAATGAGCAGTTCTTC. It translates to CASSLARSFSGSANEQFF.

This clone appeared a single time. The CDR3 sequence is CASSVGGSTDTQYF. In nucleotides, the CDR3 is TGTGCCAGCAGTGTGGGCGGGAGCACAGATACGCAGTATTTT. This chain uses TRBV28 with TRBJ2-3, with D tentatively TRBD2 (5 bases). The V end was cut by 5 bases, the J end by 0 bases, with 9 bases between. CDR1 and CDR2 from the germline V gene are MDHEN and SYDVKM. The CDR3 sequence is 14 residues long.

The chain uses TRBV5-4 and TRBJ2-7; TRBD2 matches 11 bases. Germline CDR1 reads SGHNT; CDR2 reads YYREEE (reference sequence). The junction had 10 bases not matched to a gene; V was cut back by 4 bases and J by 7 bases. The length of the CDR3 is 15 residues. The CDR3 protein is CASSPTSGRTGEQYF. CDR3 DNA: TGTGCCAGCAGCCCCACTAGCGGGAGAACGGGGGAGCAGTACTTC.

This CDR3 reads CASRTAYGYTF. CDR3 DNA sequence: TGTGCCAGTAGGACAGCCTATGGCTACACCTTC. The rearrangement joins TRBV28 to TRBJ1-2; weak D call: TRBD1 (6 bases). V was clipped by 9 bases and J by 4 bases, with 9 bases between them. Germline lookup yields CDR1 MDHEN and CDR2 SYDVKM. This CDR3 is built from 11 residues.

This rearrangement joins TRBV28 to TRBJ1-4; D might be TRBD1 (5 bases). Trimming shortened V by 3 bases and J by 5 bases, and 16 bases separated the two germline ends. The CDR3 sequence is 16 residues long. Germline CDR1 is MDHEN and CDR2 is SYDVKM. CDR3 in amino acids: CASSFRLGQANEKLFF. CDR3 nucleotide sequence: TGTGCCAGCAGTTTCCGTCTAGGACAAGCGAATGAAAAACTGTTTTTT.

The V and J genes are TRBV18 and TRBJ2-7; TRBD2 matches 11 bases. V shed 8 bases and J 4 bases; nucleotides not matched to a gene: 7. Germline CDR1 reads KGHSH; CDR2 reads LQKENI. This CDR3 has 14 residues. Written as DNA, the CDR3 is TGTGCCAGCCCACTAGCGGGAGAGGGATACGAGCAGTACTTC. This translates into CASPLAGEGYEQYF.